Listed here are 17 T cell receptor beta chains from one sample, sequenced in a study of T cell changes during pregnancy in multiple sclerosis. Clones were read by immunoSEQ multiplex PCR, and TCRdb kept only the in-frame ones, dropping some. The sample has about 43,000 clones; roughly 91% are singletons. The source material was PBMCs (not recorded whether the cells were cultured). These receptors were taken from a female donor with multiple sclerosis, enrolled in a pregnancy study.

This chain links TRBV25-1 with TRBJ1-1; the D gene is possibly TRBD1 (5 bases). This CDR3 region has 13 residues. V gave up 6 bases and J gave up 10 bases, with 18 bases separating them. Germline CDR1 reads MGHDK; CDR2 reads SYGVNS. The CDR3 sequence: CASSTYSDTGAFF. In nucleotides, the CDR3 is TGTGCCAGCAGCACTTACTCGGACACAGGAGCTTTCTTT.

The chain is built from TRBV19 and TRBJ2-3, with 7 bases aligning to TRBD1. Germline V gene sequence: CDR1 LNHDA, CDR2 SQIVND (reference sequence). Trimming took 7 bases from V and 7 from J; bases not matched to a gene: 14. The CDR3 extends over 15 amino acids. This chain's CDR3 is CASNSRQGAFYTQYF. The CDR3 DNA follows: TGTGCCAGTAACTCCCGACAGGGTGCTTTTTATACGCAGTATTTT.

This chain links TRBV6-1 with TRBJ2-1; a possible D gene is TRBD2 (5 bases). The CDR3 consists of 18 residues. Germline V gene sequence: CDR1 MNHNS, CDR2 SASEGT. V lost 0 bases and J lost 5, with 20 bases in between. The CDR3 loop is CASSEASFGSIRNNEQFF. In nucleotides, the CDR3 is TGTGCCAGCAGTGAAGCTAGTTTTGGGAGCATAAGGAACAATGAGCAGTTCTTC.

This clone has only one observation. The rearrangement links TRBV5-1 to TRBJ2-1, with a possible D match to TRBD1 (6 bases). V was pared by 4 bases and J by 9 bases, with 20 bases between. The CDR3 loop spans 15 amino acids. Germline V lookup: CDR1 SGHRS, CDR2 YFSETQ. CDR3 DNA: TGCGCCAGCAGCCCGGGGACAAAGGCATCCAGTGAGCAGTTCTTC. Amino acids: CASSPGTKASSEQFF.

J is TRBJ2-1 and V is TRBV7-9; TRBD2 matches 14 bases. Per germline, CDR1 SEHNR and CDR2 FQNEAQ (reference sequence). The CDR3 runs to 17 residues. Trimming took 5 bases from V and 7 from J; bases not matched to a gene: 10. The CDR3 reads CASSARLAGGPLNEQFF. The CDR3 nucleotides are TGTGCCAGCAGCGCTCGACTAGCGGGAGGGCCTTTGAATGAGCAGTTCTTC.

The chain has TRBV6-4 and TRBJ2-7, with a tentative D call TRBD1 (5 bases). The V end was cut by 2 bases, the J end by 3 bases, with 17 bases between. The CDR3 extends over 16 amino acids. The germline CDR1 and CDR2 sequences are MRHNA and SNTAGT. Written as DNA, the CDR3 is TGTGCCAGCAGTGACGAAAGGGGCAGGGCGGACTACGAGCAGTACTTC. It yields the protein CASSDERGRADYEQYF.

The rearrangement uses TRBV10-3 and TRBJ2-7; weak D call: TRBD1 (5 bases). V was trimmed by 3 bases and J by 3 bases, leaving 9 bases between them. The germline V gene has CDR1 ENHRY and CDR2 SYGVKD. The CDR3 is made up of 13 amino acids. CDR3 protein: CAISDFRDYEQYF. For the CDR3, the DNA is TGTGCCATCAGTGATTTCAGGGACTACGAGCAGTACTTC.

V and J are TRBV10-3 and TRBJ2-1, with 13 bases matching TRBD2. V dropped 6 bases and J dropped 4; count of bases not matched to a gene: 3. This CDR3 is 15 amino acids long. Germline V gene data show CDR1 as ENHRY and CDR2 as SYGVKD. CDR3 sequence reads: CAISGTSGTYNEQFF. DNA for the CDR3: TGTGCCATCAGCGGGACTAGCGGGACGTACAATGAGCAGTTCTTC.

This chain connects TRBV19 to TRBJ2-1; TRBD2 agrees at 11 bases. This CDR3 comprises 14 residues. In germline, CDR1 is LNHDA, CDR2 SQIVND (reference sequence). With V trimmed by 3 bases and J by 5 bases, 0 bases remained unmatched. The CDR3 DNA reads as TGTGCCAGTAGTATGGGACTAGCGGACAATGAGCAGTTCTTC. Protein sequence: CASSMGLADNEQFF. Drawing the rest from reference TRBV19 and TRBJ2-1, the complete variable domain is DGGITQSPKYLFRKEGQNVTLSCEQNLNHDAMYWYRQDPGQGLRLIYYSQIVNDFQKGDIAEGYSVSREKKESFPLTVTSAQKNPTAFYLCASSMGLADNEQFFGPGTRLTVL.

This rearrangement joins TRBV6-6 to TRBJ1-1; no definite D call. CDR3 length: 12 residues. The ends were cut back, 6 bases at V and 7 bases at J, with 12 bases in the middle. Germline V lookup: CDR1 MNHNY, CDR2 SVGAGI (reference sequence). CDR3: CASSEGVSEAFF. DNA of the CDR3: TGTGCCAGCAGCGAGGGAGTCAGTGAAGCTTTCTTT.

V is TRBV11-2 and J is TRBJ1-2, with D perhaps TRBD1 (6 bases). This CDR3 is built from 14 residues. V lost 5 bases, J lost 1 base, and 11 bases lay in between. In germline, CDR1 is SGHAT, CDR2 FQNNGV. CDR3 nucleotides: TGTGCCAGCAGCGCCGGACAGTTTAACTATGGCTACACCTTC. Translated, it gives CASSAGQFNYGYTF.

The V call is TRBV13, the J call TRBJ2-7; D possibly matches TRBD1 or TRBD2 (5 bases each). The V and J ends lost 5 bases and 6 bases respectively, with 17 bases between them. Germline CDR1 PRHDT, CDR2 FYEKMQ (reference sequence). CDR3 length: 14 residues. The CDR3 DNA sequence: TGTGCCAGCAGCCTCGTGAGGGGAGTGGGCGAGCAGTACTTC. Protein sequence: CASSLVRGVGEQYF.

V gene TRBV21-1 combines with J gene TRBJ1-4. TRBV21-1 is assigned pseudogene status. There are 18 residues in the CDR3. CDR3 region: CASSAVKLPGTTNEKLFF. The CDR3 nucleotides read TGTGCCAGCAGCGCCGTTAAGCTACCGGGCACAACTAATGAAAAACTGTTTTTT.

J is TRBJ2-3 and V is TRBV4-1; TRBD2 matches 11 bases. The V gene end was trimmed by 0 bases and the J gene end by 1 base; junction bases not matched to a gene: 18. The CDR3 has 22 residues. Germline V lookup: CDR1 MGHRA, CDR2 YSYEKL. The CDR3 DNA is TGCGCCAGCAGCCAAGAGCGGCACAGGGCACTAGCGGGAGTAGGCGGCACAGATACGCAGTATTTT. As protein: CASSQERHRALAGVGGTDTQYF.

Written as DNA, the CDR3 is TGCGCCAGCAGTACTGGGGCCCCTTGGACAGATACGCAGTATTTT. Its translation: CASSTGAPWTDTQYF. The rearrangement joins TRBV23-1 to TRBJ2-3; tentative D call: TRBD1 (5 bases). TRBV23-1 is given ORF status, its function remaining uncertain. The CDR3 length is 15 residues. Deletions cut 5 bases from V and 3 bases from J, with 15 bases between.

The V gene is TRBV30, the J gene TRBJ1-5, with D possibly matching TRBD1 (5 bases). V was trimmed by 0 bases and J by 4 bases, leaving 16 bases between them. The CDR3 extends over 16 amino acids. The germline gives CDR1 GTSNPN, CDR2 SVGIG (reference sequence). CDR3 sequence: CAWSVRSGGRNQPQHF. The CDR3 DNA follows: TGTGCCTGGAGTGTTCGAAGCGGGGGTAGGAATCAGCCCCAGCATTTT.

The chain joins TRBV11-1 to TRBJ1-1, with 7 bases identical to TRBD1. The CDR3 totals 13 residues. CDR1 and CDR2 from the germline V gene are SGHAT and FQDESV (reference sequence). V was pared by 5 bases and J by 4 bases, with 4 bases of the junction left unmatched. The CDR3 coding sequence is TGTGCCAGCAGCGTGGGACAGTCCACTGAAGCTTTCTTT. Protein sequence: CASSVGQSTEAFF.